The rows below give T cell receptor beta chains drawn from one sample of a study of T-cell memory formation after mild COVID-19. TCRdb reanalysed the 5' RACE reads using MiXCR and keeps one entry per CDR3 protein. Among around 400,000 distinct CDR3 sequences listed, roughly a quarter were seen once. Sequenced: PBMCs or a T cell subset sorted from them (not recorded which). The receptors shown here come from an adult woman who had mild COVID-19 (a few samples of this study predate the infection). Cell type and time point are not known. The CDR3 runs from the conserved cysteine through the conserved F or W. Some rows mark clone size as missing; the rest say once, few, many or name a class of expanded clone.

v_gene	abundance	j_gene	CDR3aa
TRBV9	NA	TRBJ2-1	CASSVWTSGNNEQFF
TRBV6-1	NA	TRBJ1-5	CASSASDRGNQPQHF
TRBV4-3	NA	TRBJ1-2	CASSQDFVVDFGYTF
TRBV6-2/TRBV6-3	NA	TRBJ2-1	CASSYRAGSYNEQFF
TRBV20-1	few	TRBJ2-3	CSARVWEGDTQYF
TRBV6-5	NA	TRBJ2-5	CASSYPKPFKETQYF
TRBV5-4	NA	TRBJ2-2	CASSSPRTSTSAGELFF
TRBV30	NA	TRBJ2-5	CAWSGAGGTETQYF
TRBV20-1	few	TRBJ2-7	CSARDQGLAGASYEQYF
TRBV10-3	NA	TRBJ2-7	CAIRGTALGAYEQYF
TRBV12-3/TRBV12-4	few	TRBJ2-1	CASSPINNNEQFF
TRBV4-2	NA	TRBJ2-5	CASSQRAGGQETQYF
TRBV24-1	NA	TRBJ2-7	CATSDSGVDWNYEQYF
TRBV2	few	TRBJ2-1	CASSRSEAYNEQFF
TRBV7-3	NA	TRBJ2-1	CASSLQLSSYNEQFF
TRBV20-1	many	TRBJ2-7	CSARVVRRGLYEQYF
TRBV12-3/TRBV12-4	few	TRBJ2-7	CASSRSGGNSYEQYF
TRBV18	NA	TRBJ1-1	CASSPPGGPGNTEAFF
TRBV10-3	NA	TRBJ2-1	CAISEPALKKGEQFF
TRBV29-1	NA	TRBJ2-2	CSVRGGQSPSNTGELFF
TRBV7-9	few	TRBJ2-5	CASSLGGARETQYF
TRBV6-5	few	TRBJ1-1	CASSYKGSNTEAFF
TRBV5-5	NA	TRBJ2-3	CASTNWGSTDTQYF
TRBV5-6	NA	TRBJ1-1	CASSLVSTTEAFF
TRBV25-1	few	TRBJ1-2	CASSVSGVASGYTF
TRBV29-1	NA	TRBJ1-1	CSVVMGAYTEAFF